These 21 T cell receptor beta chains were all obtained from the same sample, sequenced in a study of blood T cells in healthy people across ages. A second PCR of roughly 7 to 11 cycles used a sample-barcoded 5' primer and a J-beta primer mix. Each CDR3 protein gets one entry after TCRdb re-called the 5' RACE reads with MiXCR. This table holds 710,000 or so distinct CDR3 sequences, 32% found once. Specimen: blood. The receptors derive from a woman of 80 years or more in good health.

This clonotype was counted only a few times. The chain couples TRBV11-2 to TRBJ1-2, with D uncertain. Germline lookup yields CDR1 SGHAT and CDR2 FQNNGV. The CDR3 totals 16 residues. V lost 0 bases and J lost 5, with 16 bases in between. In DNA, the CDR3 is TGTGCCAGCAGCTTAGAGACGAGAGCTATCGGGTATGGCTACACCTTC. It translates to CASSLETRAIGYGYTF. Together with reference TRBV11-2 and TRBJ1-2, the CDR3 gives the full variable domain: EAGVAQSPRYKIIEKRQSVAFWCNPISGHATLYWYQQILGQGPKLLIQFQNNGVVDDSQLPKDRFSAERLKGVDSTLKIQPAKLEDSAVYLCASSLETRAIGYGYTFGSGTRLTVV.

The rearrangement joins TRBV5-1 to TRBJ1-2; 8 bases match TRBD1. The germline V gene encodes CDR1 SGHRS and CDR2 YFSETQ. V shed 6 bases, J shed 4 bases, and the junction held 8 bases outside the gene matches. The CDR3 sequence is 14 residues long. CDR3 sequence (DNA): TGCGCCAGCACTCAAGGCGGACAGGGCTATGGCTACACCTTC. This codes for CASTQGGQGYGYTF.

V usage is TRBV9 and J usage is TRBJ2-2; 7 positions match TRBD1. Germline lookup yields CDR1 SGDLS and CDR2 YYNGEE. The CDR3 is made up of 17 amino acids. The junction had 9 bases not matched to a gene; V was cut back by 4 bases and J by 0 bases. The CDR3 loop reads CASSPRFQGANTGELFF. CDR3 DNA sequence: TGTGCCAGCAGCCCCCGATTCCAGGGGGCGAACACCGGGGAGCTGTTTTTT.

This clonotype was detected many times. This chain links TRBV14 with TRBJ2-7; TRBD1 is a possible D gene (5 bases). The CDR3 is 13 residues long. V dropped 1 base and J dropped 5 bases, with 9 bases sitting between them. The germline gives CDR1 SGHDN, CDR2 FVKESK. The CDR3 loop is CASSQVAGHEQYF. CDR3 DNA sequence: TGTGCCAGCAGCCAAGTAGCAGGGCACGAGCAGTACTTC. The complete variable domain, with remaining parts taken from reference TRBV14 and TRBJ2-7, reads EAGVTQFPSHSVIEKGQTVTLRCDPISGHDNLYWYRRVMGKEIKFLLHFVKESKQDESGMPNNRFLAERTGGTYSTLKVQPAELEDSGVYFCASSQVAGHEQYFGPGTRLTVT.

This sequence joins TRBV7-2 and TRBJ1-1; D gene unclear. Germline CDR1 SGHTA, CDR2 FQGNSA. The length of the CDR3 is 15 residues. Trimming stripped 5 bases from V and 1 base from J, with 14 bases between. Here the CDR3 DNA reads TGTGCCAGCAGCCGGGTTCCCTCTAGGAACACTGAAGCTTTCTTT. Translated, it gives CASSRVPSRNTEAFF.

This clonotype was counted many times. CDR3 nucleotide sequence: TGTGCCAGCAGCTTAATGGCATTGGAAGCTTTCTTT. It translates to CASSLMALEAFF. This chain connects TRBV7-2 to TRBJ1-1; D not resolved. CDR3 size: 12 residues. V was shortened by 2 bases and J by 8 bases, with 9 bases between the two germline ends. Germline loops: CDR1 SGHTA, CDR2 FQGNSA.

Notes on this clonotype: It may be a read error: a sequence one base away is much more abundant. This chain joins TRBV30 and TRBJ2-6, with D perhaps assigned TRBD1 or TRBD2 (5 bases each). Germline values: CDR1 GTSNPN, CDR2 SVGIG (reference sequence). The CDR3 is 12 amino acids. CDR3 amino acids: CAHGDGANVRTF. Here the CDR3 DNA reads TGTGCCCACGGGGATGGGGCCAACGTCCGGACTTTC.

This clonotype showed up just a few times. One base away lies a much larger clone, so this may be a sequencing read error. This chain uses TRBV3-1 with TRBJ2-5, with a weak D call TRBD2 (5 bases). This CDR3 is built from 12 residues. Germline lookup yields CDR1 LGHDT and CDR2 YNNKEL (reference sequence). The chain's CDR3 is CAGSPGQETQYF. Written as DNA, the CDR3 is TGTGCCGGCAGCCCGGGACAAGAGACCCAGTACTTC.

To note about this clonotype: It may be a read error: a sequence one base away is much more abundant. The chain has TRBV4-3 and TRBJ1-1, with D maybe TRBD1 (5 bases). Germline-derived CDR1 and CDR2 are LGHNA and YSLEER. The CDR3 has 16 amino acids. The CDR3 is CASSQDTAGRGTEACF. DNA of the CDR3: TGCGCCAGCAGCCAAGATACGGCAGGGAGGGGAACTGAAGCTTGCTTT.

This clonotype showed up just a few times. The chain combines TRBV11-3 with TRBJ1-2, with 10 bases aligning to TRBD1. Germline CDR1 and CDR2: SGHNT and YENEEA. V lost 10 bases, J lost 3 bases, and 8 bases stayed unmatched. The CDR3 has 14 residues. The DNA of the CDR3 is TGTGCCAAAACCGGGACAGGGGTCCACTATGGCTACACCTTC. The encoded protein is CAKTGTGVHYGYTF.

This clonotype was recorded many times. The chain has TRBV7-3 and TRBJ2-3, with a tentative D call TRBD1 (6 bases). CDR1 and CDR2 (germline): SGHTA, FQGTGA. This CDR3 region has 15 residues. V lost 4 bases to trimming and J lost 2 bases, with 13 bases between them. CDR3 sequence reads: CASSSDRPSTDTQYF. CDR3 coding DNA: TGTGCCAGCAGCTCTGACAGGCCCTCCACAGATACGCAGTATTTT.

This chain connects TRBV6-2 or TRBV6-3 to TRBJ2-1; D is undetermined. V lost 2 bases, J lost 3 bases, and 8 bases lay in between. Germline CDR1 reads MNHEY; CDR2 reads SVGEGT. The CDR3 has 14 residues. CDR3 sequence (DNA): TGTGCCAGCAGTTACACGAGCTACTACAATGAGCAGTTCTTC. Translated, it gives CASSYTSYYNEQFF.

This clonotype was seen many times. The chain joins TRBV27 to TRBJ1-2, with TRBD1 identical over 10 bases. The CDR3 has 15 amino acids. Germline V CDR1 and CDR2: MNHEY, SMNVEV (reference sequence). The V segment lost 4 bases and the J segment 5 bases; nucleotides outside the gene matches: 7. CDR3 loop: CASSSWGQGRYGYTF. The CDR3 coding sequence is TGTGCCAGCAGTTCATGGGGACAGGGGAGGTATGGCTACACCTTC.

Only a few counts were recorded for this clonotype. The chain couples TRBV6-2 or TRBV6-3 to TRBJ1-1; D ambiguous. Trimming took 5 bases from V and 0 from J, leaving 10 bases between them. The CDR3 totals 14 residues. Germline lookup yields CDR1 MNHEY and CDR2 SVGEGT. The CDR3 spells CASSRTRMNTEAFF. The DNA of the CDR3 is TGTGCCAGCAGTCGAACGAGAATGAACACTGAAGCTTTCTTT.

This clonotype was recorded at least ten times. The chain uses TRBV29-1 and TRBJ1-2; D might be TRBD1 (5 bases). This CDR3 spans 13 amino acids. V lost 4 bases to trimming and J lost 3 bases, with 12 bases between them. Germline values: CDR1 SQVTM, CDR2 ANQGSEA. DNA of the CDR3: TGCAGCGTTGCTAACGGGACTTACTATGGCTACACCTTC. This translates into CSVANGTYYGYTF.

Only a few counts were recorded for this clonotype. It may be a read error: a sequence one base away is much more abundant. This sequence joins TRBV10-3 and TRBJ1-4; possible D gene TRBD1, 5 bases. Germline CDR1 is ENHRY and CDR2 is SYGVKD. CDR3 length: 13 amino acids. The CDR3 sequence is CATSEQAKEKLFF. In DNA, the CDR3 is TGTGCCACCAGTGAACAGGCTAAGGAAAAACTGTTTTTT.

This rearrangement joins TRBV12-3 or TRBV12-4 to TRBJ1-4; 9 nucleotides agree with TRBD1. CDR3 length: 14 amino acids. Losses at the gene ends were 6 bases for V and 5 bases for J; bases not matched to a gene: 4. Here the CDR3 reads CASRRDRVNEKLFF. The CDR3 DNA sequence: TGTGCCAGCAGGAGGGACAGGGTAAATGAAAAACTGTTTTTT.

CDR3 nucleotide sequence: TGTGCCACCAGCAGGCCCCCCCAAGGTGAGCAGTTCTTC. Translated, it gives CATSRPPQGEQFF. This chain connects TRBV15 to TRBJ2-1, with unresolved D. With 3 bases removed from V and 9 bases from J, the gap between germline ends came to 12 bases. Germline CDR1 LNHNV, CDR2 YYDKDF (reference sequence). This CDR3 contains 13 residues.

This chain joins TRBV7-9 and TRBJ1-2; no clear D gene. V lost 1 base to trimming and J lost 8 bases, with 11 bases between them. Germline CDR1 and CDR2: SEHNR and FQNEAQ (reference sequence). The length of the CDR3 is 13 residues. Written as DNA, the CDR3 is TGTGCCAGCAGCTTAGACAGCCGTCTGGGCTACACCTTC. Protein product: CASSLDSRLGYTF.

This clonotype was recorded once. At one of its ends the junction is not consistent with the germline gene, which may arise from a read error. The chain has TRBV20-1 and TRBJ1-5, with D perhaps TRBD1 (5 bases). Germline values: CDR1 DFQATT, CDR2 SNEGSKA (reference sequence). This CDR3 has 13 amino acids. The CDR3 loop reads CSTRVGGNQPQHF. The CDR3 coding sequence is TGCAGTACTAGAGTAGGGGGCAATCAGCCCCAGCATTTT.

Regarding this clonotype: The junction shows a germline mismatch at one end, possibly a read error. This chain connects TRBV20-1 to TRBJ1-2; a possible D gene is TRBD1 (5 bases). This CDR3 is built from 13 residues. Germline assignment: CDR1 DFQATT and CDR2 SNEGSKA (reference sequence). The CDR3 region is CSAREPGTYDYTF. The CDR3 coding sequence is TGCAGTGCTAGAGAACCAGGGACCTATGACTACACCTTC.